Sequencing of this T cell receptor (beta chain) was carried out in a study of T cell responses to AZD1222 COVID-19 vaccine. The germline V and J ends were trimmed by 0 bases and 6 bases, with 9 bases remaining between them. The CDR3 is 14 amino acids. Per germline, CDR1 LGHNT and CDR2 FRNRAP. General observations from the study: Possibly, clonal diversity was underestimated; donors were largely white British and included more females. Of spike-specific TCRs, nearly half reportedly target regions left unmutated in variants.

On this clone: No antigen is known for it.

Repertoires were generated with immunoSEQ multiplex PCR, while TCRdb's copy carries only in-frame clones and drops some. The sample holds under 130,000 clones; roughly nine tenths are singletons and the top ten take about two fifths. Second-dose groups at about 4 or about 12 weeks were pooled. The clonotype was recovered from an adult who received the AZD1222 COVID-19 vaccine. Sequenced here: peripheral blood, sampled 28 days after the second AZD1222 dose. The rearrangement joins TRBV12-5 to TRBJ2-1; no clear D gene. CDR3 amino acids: CASGLVTGSNEQFF. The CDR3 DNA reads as TGTGCTAGTGGTTTGGTAACTGGGTCCAATGAGCAGTTCTTC.